This is a list of T cell receptor beta chains from one sample in a study of Ad26.COV2.S vaccination and SARS-CoV-2 variants. Repertoires were generated with immunoSEQ multiplex PCR, while TCRdb's copy carries only in-frame clones and drops some. In the table there are about 480,000 clones, around 88% of which are singletons. The sample consisted of peripheral blood, taken in a trial of Ad26.COV2.S vaccine versus placebo. Receptor source: a person between 18 and 65 years old who received the Ad26.COV2.S COVID-19 vaccine or a placebo. Both conserved end residues are part of each CDR3. Each record gives: CDR3 protein, CDR3 DNA, CDR3 length, clone size, V gene, J gene, D gene. A D gene is named only where the DNA matches it firmly. Size is omitted from some rows. Given values are once, few, many or a class for expanded clones.

CDR3 protein: CASSLLPPSYEQYF
CDR3 DNA: TGTGCCAGCAGCCTCCTCCCCCCCAGCTACGAGCAGTACTTC
CDR3 length: 14
clone size: -
V gene: TRBV4-2
J gene: TRBJ2-7
D gene: -

CDR3 protein: CASSFGEETQYF
CDR3 DNA: TGTGCCAGCAGTTTTGGAGAAGAGACCCAGTACTTC
CDR3 length: 12
clone size: -
V gene: TRBV12-3/TRBV12-4
J gene: TRBJ2-5
D gene: -

CDR3 protein: CASRSGTYQETQYF
CDR3 DNA: TGTGCCAGCAGAAGCGGGACGTACCAAGAGACCCAGTACTTC
CDR3 length: 14
clone size: -
V gene: TRBV2
J gene: TRBJ2-5
D gene: TRBD2

CDR3 protein: CASSLGGLRPQHF
CDR3 DNA: TGTGCCAGCAGCTTAGGAGGCTTACGGCCCCAGCATTTT
CDR3 length: 13
clone size: -
V gene: TRBV7-9
J gene: TRBJ1-5
D gene: -

CDR3 protein: CAWSQEAGAPNYGYTF
CDR3 DNA: TGTGCCTGGAGTCAGGAGGCGGGGGCCCCTAACTATGGCTACACCTTC
CDR3 length: 16
clone size: few
V gene: TRBV30
J gene: TRBJ1-2
D gene: -

CDR3 protein: CSAYLGEQFF
CDR3 DNA: TGCAGTGCCTACCTGGGGGAGCAGTTCTTC
CDR3 length: 10
clone size: few
V gene: TRBV20-1
J gene: TRBJ2-1
D gene: -

CDR3 protein: CASSQAGDTQYF
CDR3 DNA: TGTGCCAGCAGCCAAGCGGGGGATACGCAGTATTTT
CDR3 length: 12
clone size: -
V gene: TRBV4-2
J gene: TRBJ2-3
D gene: -

CDR3 protein: CASSVGDVGAVTDTQYF
CDR3 DNA: TGTGCCAGCAGCGTAGGTGATGTGGGTGCTGTCACAGATACGCAGTATTTT
CDR3 length: 17
clone size: once
V gene: TRBV9
J gene: TRBJ2-3
D gene: -

CDR3 protein: CAWNRRSEAFF
CDR3 DNA: TGTGCCTGGAACAGGAGGTCAGAAGCTTTCTTT
CDR3 length: 11
clone size: -
V gene: TRBV30
J gene: TRBJ1-1
D gene: -

CDR3 protein: CAWGTGFNTGELFF
CDR3 DNA: TGTGCCTGGGGTACAGGGTTTAACACCGGGGAGCTGTTTTTT
CDR3 length: 14
clone size: -
V gene: TRBV30
J gene: TRBJ2-2
D gene: -